This T cell receptor beta chain came from a study of neurological immune-mediated disorders. Using its own MiXCR run on the 5' RACE reads, TCRdb lists one record per CDR3 protein. The data contain 50,000 to 80,000 distinct CDR3 sequences, less than 5.5% of them singletons. This clonotype has a handful of counts. The V and J ends lost 4 bases and 1 base respectively, with 14 bases between them. This CDR3 contains 15 residues. Looked up from germline, CDR1 is SQVTM and CDR2 is ANQGSEA. Material for sequencing was PBMCs. The TCR was taken from a man younger than 45 with multiple sclerosis. V is TRBV29-1 and J is TRBJ1-5; a weak D match, TRBD1 (5 bases). In nucleotides, the CDR3 is TGCAGCGTTGGACAGAGCTCAAGGAGCAATCAGCCCCAGCATTTT. Its protein product is CSVGQSSRSNQPQHF. Full variable domain (missing parts from reference TRBV29-1 and TRBJ1-5): SAVISQKPSRDICQRGTSLTIQCQVDSQVTMMFWYRQQPGQSLTLIATANQGSEATYESGFVIDKFPISRPNLTFSTLTVSNMSPEDSSIYLCSVGQSSRSNQPQHFGDGTRLSIL.